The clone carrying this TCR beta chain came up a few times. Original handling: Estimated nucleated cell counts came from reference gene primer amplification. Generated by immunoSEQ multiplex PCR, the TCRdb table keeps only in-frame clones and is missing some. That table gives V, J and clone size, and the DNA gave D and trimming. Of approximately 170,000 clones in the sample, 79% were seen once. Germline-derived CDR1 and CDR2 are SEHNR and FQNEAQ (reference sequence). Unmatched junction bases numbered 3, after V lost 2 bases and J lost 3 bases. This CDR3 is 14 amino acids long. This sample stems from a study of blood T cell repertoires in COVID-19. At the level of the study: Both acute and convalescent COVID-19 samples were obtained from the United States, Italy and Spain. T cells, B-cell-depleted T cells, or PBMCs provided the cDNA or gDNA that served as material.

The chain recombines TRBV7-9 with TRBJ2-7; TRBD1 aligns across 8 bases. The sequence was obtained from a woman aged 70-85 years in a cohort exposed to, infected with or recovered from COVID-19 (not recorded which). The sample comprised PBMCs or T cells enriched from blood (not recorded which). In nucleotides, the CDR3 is TGTGCCAGCAGCTTATGGGACAGGAACTACGAGCAGTACTTC. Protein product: CASSLWDRNYEQYF.